This TCR beta chain was captured by sequencing in a study of cytomegalovirus exposure and HLA in healthy donors. This CDR3 is 14 amino acids long. V lost 8 bases to trimming and J lost 7 bases; unmatched junction nucleotides: 5. CDR1 is ENHRY and CDR2 is SYGVKD in the germline V gene. PCR amplification relied on 60 Vbeta primers (plus 13 Jbeta primers). TCRdb's copy holds only in-frame clones and misses some; the assay was immunoSEQ multiplex PCR. This table has some 200,000 clones, approximately 79% appearing once. The chain couples TRBV10-3 to TRBJ1-6; 10 positions agree with TRBD1. The sample comprised PBMCs. The TCR comes from a man aged 50 or older in good health and CMV-seronegative. The CDR3 protein is CAIGGTGENSPLHF. The DNA of the CDR3 is TGTGCCATCGGCGGGACAGGGGAAAATTCACCCCTCCACTTT.